The text below deals with one TCR beta chain. Its specificity is not known. These data belong to a study of T cell clones after liver transplantation. Study-wide context: Samples came from ITN030ST, which attempted immunosuppression withdrawal within 2 years of liver transplantation. Third-party-reactive TCRbeta sequences from pre-transplant mixed lymphocyte reactions served as antigen-independent comparators.

Study outcomes and limitations: Low donor cell numbers restricted donor-reactive repertoire measurement in two subjects.

The method was immunoSEQ multiplex PCR; TCRdb's version includes in-frame clones alone and lacks a portion of them. The table records some 120,000 clones, 90% of them present only once. Between the trimmed V and J ends, which lost 6 bases and 5 bases, there was a span of 11 bases. The CDR3 extends over 13 amino acids. Germline assignment: CDR1 SGDLS and CDR2 YYNGEE. V and J are TRBV9 and TRBJ2-2, with D maybe TRBD2 (5 bases). The sequencing used CD4+ T cells from blood, collected 12 months after liver transplant. The sequence was obtained from a human patient who received a liver transplant. A subset of T cells may come from the graft donor. CDR3: CASTGKVTGELFF. The CDR3 region has the DNA TGTGCCAGCACCGGGAAGGTGACCGGGGAGCTGTTTTTT.